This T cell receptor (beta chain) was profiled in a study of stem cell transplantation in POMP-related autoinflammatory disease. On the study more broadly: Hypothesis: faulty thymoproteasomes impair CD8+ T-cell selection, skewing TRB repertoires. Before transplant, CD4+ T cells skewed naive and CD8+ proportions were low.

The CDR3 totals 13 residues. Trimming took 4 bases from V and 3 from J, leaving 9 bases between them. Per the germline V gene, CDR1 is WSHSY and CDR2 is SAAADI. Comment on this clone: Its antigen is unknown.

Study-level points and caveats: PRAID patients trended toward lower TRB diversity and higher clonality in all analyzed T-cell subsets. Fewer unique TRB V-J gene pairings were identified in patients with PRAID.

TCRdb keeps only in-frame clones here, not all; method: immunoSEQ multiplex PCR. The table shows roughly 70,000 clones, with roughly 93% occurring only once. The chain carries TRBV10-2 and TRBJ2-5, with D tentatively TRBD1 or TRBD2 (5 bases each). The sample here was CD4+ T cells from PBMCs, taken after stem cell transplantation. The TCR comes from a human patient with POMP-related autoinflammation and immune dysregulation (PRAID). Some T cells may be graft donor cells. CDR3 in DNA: TGCGCCAGCAGTGGGCGAGGGGAAGAGACCCAGTACTTC. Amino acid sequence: CASSGRGEETQYF.